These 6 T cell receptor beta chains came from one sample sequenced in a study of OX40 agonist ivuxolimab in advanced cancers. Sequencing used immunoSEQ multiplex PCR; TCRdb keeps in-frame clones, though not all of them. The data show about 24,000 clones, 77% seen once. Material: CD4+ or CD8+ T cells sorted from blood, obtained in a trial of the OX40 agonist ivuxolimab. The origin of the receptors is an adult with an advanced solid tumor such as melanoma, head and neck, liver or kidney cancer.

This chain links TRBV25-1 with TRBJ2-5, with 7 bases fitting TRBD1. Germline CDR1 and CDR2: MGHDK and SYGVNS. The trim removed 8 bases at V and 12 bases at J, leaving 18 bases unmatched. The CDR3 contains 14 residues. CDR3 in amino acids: CASRPRTGELNKYF. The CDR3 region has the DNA TGTGCCAGCCGCCCCCGGACAGGTGAATTGAATAAGTACTTC.

CDR3 sequence: CASSLAPTSGVASSTDTQYF. CDR3 bases: TGTGCCAGCAGCTTAGCACCTACTAGCGGGGTTGCGTCTAGCACAGATACGCAGTATTTT. This sequence joins TRBV7-6 and TRBJ2-3, with 10 nucleotides matching TRBD2. V lost 0 bases, J lost 0 bases, and 12 bases stayed unmatched. This CDR3 has 20 residues. From germline, CDR1 is SGHVS and CDR2 FNYEAQ.

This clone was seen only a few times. CDR3 in DNA: TGTGCCAGCAGCCCCCGTGTCTCTGGGGCCAACGTCCTGACTTTC. Encoded protein: CASSPRVSGANVLTF. The chain combines TRBV7-2 with TRBJ2-6; no firm D call. The germline V and J ends were trimmed by 5 bases and 0 bases, with 8 bases remaining between them. CDR1 is SGHTA, CDR2 FQGNSA, per germline. The CDR3 runs to 15 residues. Full variable domain (remainder filled in from reference TRBV7-2 and TRBJ2-6): GAGVSQSPSNKVTEKGKDVELRCDPISGHTALYWYRQSLGQGLEFLIYFQGNSAPDKSGLPSDRFSAERTGGSVSTLTIQRTQQEDSAVYLCASSPRVSGANVLTFGAGSRLTVL.

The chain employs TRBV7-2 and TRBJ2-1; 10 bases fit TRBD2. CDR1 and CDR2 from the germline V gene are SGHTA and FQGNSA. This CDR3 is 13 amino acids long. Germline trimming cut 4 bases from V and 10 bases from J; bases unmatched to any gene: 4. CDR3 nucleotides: TGTGCCAGCAGCTCAAGGACTAGCGGCGAGCAGTTCTTC. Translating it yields CASSSRTSGEQFF.

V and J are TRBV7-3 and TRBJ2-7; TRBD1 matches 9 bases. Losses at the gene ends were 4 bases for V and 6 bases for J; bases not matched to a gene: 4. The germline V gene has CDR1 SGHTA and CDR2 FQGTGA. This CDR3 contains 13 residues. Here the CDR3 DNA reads TGTGCCAGCAGCTCAACAGGGGGCGGCGAGCAGTACTTC. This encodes CASSSTGGGEQYF.

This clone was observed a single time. The CDR3 protein is CASSPLLGGSTYEQYF. DNA of the CDR3: TGTGCCAGCAGCCCTCTATTGGGGGGGAGCACCTACGAGCAGTACTTC. V is TRBV9 and J is TRBJ2-7, with 7 positions matching TRBD2. This CDR3 contains 16 residues. Germline V gives CDR1 SGDLS, CDR2 YYNGEE. The V and J ends lost 4 bases and 2 bases, in that order; junction bases with no gene match: 12.